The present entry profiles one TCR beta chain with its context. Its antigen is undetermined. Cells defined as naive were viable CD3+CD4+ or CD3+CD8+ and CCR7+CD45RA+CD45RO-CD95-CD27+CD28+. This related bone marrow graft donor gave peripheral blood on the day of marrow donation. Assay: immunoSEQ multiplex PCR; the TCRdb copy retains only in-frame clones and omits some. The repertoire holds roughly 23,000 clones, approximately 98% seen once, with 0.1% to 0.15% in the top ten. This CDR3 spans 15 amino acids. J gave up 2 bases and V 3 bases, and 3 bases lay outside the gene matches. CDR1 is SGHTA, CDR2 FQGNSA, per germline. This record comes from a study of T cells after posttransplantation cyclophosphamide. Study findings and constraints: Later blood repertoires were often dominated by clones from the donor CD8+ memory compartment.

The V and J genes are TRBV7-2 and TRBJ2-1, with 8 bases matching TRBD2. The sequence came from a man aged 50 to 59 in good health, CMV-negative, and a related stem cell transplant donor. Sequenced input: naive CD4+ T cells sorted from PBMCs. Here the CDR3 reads CASSFQRGPYNEQFF. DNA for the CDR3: TGTGCCAGCAGCTTTCAGCGGGGGCCCTACAATGAGCAGTTCTTC.